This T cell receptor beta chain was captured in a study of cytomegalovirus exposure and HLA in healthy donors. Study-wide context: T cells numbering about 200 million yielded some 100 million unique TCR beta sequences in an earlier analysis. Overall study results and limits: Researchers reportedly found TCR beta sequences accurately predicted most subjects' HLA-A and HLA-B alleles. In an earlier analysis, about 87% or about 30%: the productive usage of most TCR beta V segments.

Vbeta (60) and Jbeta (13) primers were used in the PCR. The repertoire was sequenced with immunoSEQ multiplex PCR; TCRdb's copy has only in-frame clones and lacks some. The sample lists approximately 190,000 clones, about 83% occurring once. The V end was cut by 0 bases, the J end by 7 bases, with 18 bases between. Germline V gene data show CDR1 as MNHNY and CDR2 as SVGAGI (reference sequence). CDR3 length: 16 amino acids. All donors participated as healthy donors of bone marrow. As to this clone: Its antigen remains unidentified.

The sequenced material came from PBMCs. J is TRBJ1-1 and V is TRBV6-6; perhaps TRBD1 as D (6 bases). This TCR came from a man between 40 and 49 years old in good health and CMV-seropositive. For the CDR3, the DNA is TGTGCCAGCAGTTACTCTTTTGGCCAGGGAGGGGGTGAAGCTTTCTTT. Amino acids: CASSYSFGQGGGEAFF.